The rows below give T cell receptor beta chains drawn from one sample of a study of blood T cells in healthy people across ages. Each CDR3 protein gets one entry after TCRdb re-called the 5' RACE reads with MiXCR. The data contain 1.5 million to 2 million distinct CDR3 sequences, 28% of them seen just once; the ten biggest clones take up roughly 8%. What was sequenced was blood. The source of these receptors is a woman aged 30 to 39 in good health. Both conserved end residues are trimmed from each CDR3. Expanded clones are given a class, and other clones once, few, many or no size at all.

j_call: TRBJ2-5
v_call: TRBV4-2
clone_size: few
cdr3_aa: ASSQEVASGDLGGAQY

j_call: TRBJ2-5
v_call: TRBV28
clone_size: few
cdr3_aa: ATLWGPEETQY

j_call: TRBJ2-1
v_call: TRBV10-2
clone_size: -
cdr3_aa: ASADREGSYNEQF

j_call: TRBJ1-2
v_call: TRBV5-1
clone_size: many
cdr3_aa: ASSGQAGGYT

j_call: TRBJ2-7
v_call: TRBV12-5
clone_size: many
cdr3_aa: ASAPSGFSYEQY

j_call: TRBJ1-2
v_call: TRBV5-5
clone_size: many
cdr3_aa: ASSLGAESNYGYT

j_call: TRBJ1-2
v_call: TRBV5-4
clone_size: -
cdr3_aa: ASSPDSPIYGYT

j_call: TRBJ2-1
v_call: TRBV7-7
clone_size: many
cdr3_aa: ASRPLAGGRNEQF

j_call: TRBJ1-2
v_call: TRBV12-3/TRBV12-4
clone_size: few
cdr3_aa: VSSRDGGNYGYT

j_call: TRBJ1-2
v_call: TRBV19
clone_size: -
cdr3_aa: ASSTRARAQPNYGYT